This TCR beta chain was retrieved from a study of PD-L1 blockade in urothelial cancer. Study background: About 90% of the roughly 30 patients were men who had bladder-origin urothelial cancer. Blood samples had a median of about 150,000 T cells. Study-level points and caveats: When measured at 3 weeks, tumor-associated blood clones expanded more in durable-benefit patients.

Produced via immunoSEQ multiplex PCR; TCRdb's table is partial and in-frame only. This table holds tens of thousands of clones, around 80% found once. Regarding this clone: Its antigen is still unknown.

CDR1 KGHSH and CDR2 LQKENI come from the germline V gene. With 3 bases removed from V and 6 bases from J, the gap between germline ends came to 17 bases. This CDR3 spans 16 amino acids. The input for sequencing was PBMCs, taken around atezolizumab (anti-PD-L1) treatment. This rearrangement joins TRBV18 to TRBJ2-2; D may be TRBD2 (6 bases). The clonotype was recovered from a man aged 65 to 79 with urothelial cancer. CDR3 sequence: CASSPPGLETAGELFF. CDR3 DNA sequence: TGTGCCAGCTCACCGCCGGGACTGGAGACCGCCGGGGAGCTGTTTTTT. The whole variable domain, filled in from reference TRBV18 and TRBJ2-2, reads NAGVMQNPRHLVRRRGQEARLRCSPMKGHSHVYWYRQLPEEGLKFMVYLQKENIIDESGMPKERFSAEFPKEGPSILRIQQVVRGDSAAYFCASSPPGLETAGELFFGEGSRLTVL.